This is a list of T cell receptor beta chains from one sample in a study of somatic mutations in cytotoxic T cells in rheumatoid arthritis. Repertoires were generated with immunoSEQ multiplex PCR, while TCRdb's copy carries only in-frame clones and drops some. This sample has 11,000 or so clones, with approximately 70% found just once. Sequencing was performed on CD8+ T cells sorted from blood. The receptors come from a man in his 60s in good health. The CDR3 runs from the conserved cysteine through the conserved F or W. The D gene is left open where the match is weak. Expanded clones are given a class, and other clones once, few, many or no size at all.

len,j_gene,d_gene,v_gene,abundance,CDR3nt,CDR3aa
14,TRBJ2-7,-,TRBV7-9,-,TGTGCCAGCAGCCCGAGTGGAGTTGGCTACGAGCAGTACTTC,CASSPSGVGYEQYF
15,TRBJ1-5,TRBD1,TRBV2,once,TGTGCCAGCAGTGAGGGACAGGATAGCAATCAGCCCCAGCATTTT,CASSEGQDSNQPQHF
13,TRBJ2-2,-,TRBV2,-,TGTGCCAGCAGTCGCGGTTACACCGGGGAGCTGTTTTTT,CASSRGYTGELFF
15,TRBJ2-3,-,TRBV30,-,TGTGCCTGGAGTGTAGGGGGGAGCAGCACAGATACGCAGTATTTT,CAWSVGGSSTDTQYF
16,TRBJ1-2,-,TRBV27,-,TGTGCCAGCAGTTTATCGGCAGGCCCCCGTAGCTATGGCTACACCTTC,CASSLSAGPRSYGYTF
13,TRBJ2-1,TRBD2,TRBV11-1,-,TGTGCCAGCAGCTCAGATCTAGCGGTTGAGCAGTTCTTC,CASSSDLAVEQFF
13,TRBJ1-5,-,TRBV6-5,-,TGTGCCAGCAGTTACCGGGGGGATCAGCCCCAGCATTTT,CASSYRGDQPQHF
15,TRBJ2-3,-,TRBV6-4,-,TGTGCCAGCAGTGACTCGGTAGACGGCACAGATACGCAGTATTTT,CASSDSVDGTDTQYF
12,TRBJ2-1,-,TRBV4-3,-,TGCGCCAGCAGCCAAGATATCAATGAGCAGTTCTTC,CASSQDINEQFF
14,TRBJ2-1,-,TRBV27,-,TGTGCCAGCAGTTCGGCAGGGACCTACAATGAGCAGTTCTTC,CASSSAGTYNEQFF
11,TRBJ2-1,-,TRBV28,medium-sized,TGTGCCAGCAGTTTATTAGATGAGCAGTTCTTC,CASSLLDEQFF